These 23 T cell receptor beta chains share one sample of origin, sequenced in a study of blood T cell repertoires in COVID-19. Assay used: immunoSEQ multiplex PCR; TCRdb lists only in-frame clones, some missing. The sample yields about 350,000 clones, 87% seen once. Specimen: PBMCs or T cells enriched from blood (not recorded which). The receptors were sampled from a woman in her 30s who had recovered from COVID-19.

This chain uses TRBV9 with TRBJ1-3; weak D call: TRBD1 (6 bases). Per germline, CDR1 SGDLS and CDR2 YYNGEE. CDR3 length: 14 residues. Trimming removed 3 bases from V and 1 base from J, with 8 bases in between. CDR3 sequence reads: CASSAGTSGNTIYF. In nucleotides, the CDR3 is TGTGCCAGCAGCGCCGGGACATCTGGAAACACCATATATTTT.

The V and J genes are TRBV21-1 and TRBJ2-7; the D segment call TRBD2 is taken from the table without a DNA check. TRBV21-1 is a known pseudogene. This CDR3 has 16 residues. The CDR3 region is CASSMGSQRGAYEQYF. CDR3 nucleotide sequence: TGTGCCAGCAGCATGGGGTCTCAGCGGGGGGCCTACGAGCAGTACTTC.

The rearrangement uses TRBV5-4 and TRBJ2-3; D remains unclear. V shed 4 bases and J shed 0 bases, with 9 bases lying between them. Looked up from germline, CDR1 is SGHNT and CDR2 is YYREEE (reference sequence). The CDR3 consists of 14 residues. This chain's CDR3 is CASSPLGSTDTQYF. The CDR3 coding sequence is TGTGCCAGCAGCCCTCTAGGAAGCACAGATACGCAGTATTTT.

The chain employs TRBV2 and TRBJ2-2; TRBD1 matches at 7 bases. Germline loops: CDR1 SNHLY, CDR2 FYNNEI. The CDR3 extends over 15 amino acids. Trimming removed 5 bases from V and 2 bases from J; junction bases left unmatched: 5. The CDR3 DNA reads TGTGCCAGCAGTACGACAGGGCCCAACACCGGGGAGCTGTTTTTT. This gives the protein CASSTTGPNTGELFF.

The J gene is TRBJ2-7, the V gene TRBV27; the D gene is possibly TRBD2 (6 bases). V was trimmed by 3 bases and J by 7 bases, leaving 13 bases between them. Germline V gene lookup returns CDR1 MNHEY and CDR2 SMNVEV (reference sequence). The CDR3 runs to 13 residues. The CDR3 sequence: CASSLAGREEQYF. The CDR3 DNA reads TGTGCCAGCAGTTTGGCAGGGCGGGAAGAGCAGTACTTC.

The chain has TRBV28 and TRBJ2-3; D is perhaps TRBD2 (7 bases). The CDR3 consists of 15 residues. The germline V and J ends were trimmed by 5 bases and 5 bases, with 17 bases remaining between them. Germline V gene data show CDR1 as MDHEN and CDR2 as SYDVKM. In nucleotides, the CDR3 is TGTGCCAGCAGTCGGGTGGGGGGGCTTGGAGATACGCAGTATTTT. Translated: CASSRVGGLGDTQYF.

This clone has more than one count but fewer than ten. The genes are TRBV5-1 and TRBJ2-7, with D possibly being TRBD1 (6 bases). Trimming left V 4 bases short and J 4 bases short, with 12 bases between. Germline lookup yields CDR1 SGHRS and CDR2 YFSETQ. The CDR3 consists of 13 residues. CDR3 protein: CASSVQQGYEQYF. As DNA, the CDR3 is TGCGCCAGCAGCGTCCAACAGGGTTACGAGCAGTACTTC.

This chain connects TRBV7-8 to TRBJ2-3; perhaps TRBD1 as D (6 bases). The CDR3 extends over 14 amino acids. The V end lost 5 bases, the J end lost 0 bases, and 9 bases lay between the germline ends. The germline V gene encodes CDR1 SGHVS and CDR2 FQNEAQ. CDR3 nucleotide sequence: TGTGCCAGCAGCGATCAGGGGAGCACAGATACGCAGTATTTT. Amino acid sequence: CASSDQGSTDTQYF.

The V and J genes are TRBV2 and TRBJ1-5, with 7 positions matching TRBD1. The V gene's germline CDR1 is SNHLY and CDR2 FYNNEI. This CDR3 region has 15 residues. Germline trimming cut 2 bases from V and 2 bases from J; bases unmatched to any gene: 3. The DNA of the CDR3 is TGTGCCAGCAGTGAACAGGGGGGTGGCAATCAGCCCCAGCATTTT. It is translated as CASSEQGGGNQPQHF. Full variable domain (remainder filled in from reference TRBV2 and TRBJ1-5): EPEVTQTPSHQVTQMGQEVILRCVPISNHLYFYWYRQILGQKVEFLVSFYNNEISEKSEIFDDQFSVERPDGSNFTLKIRSTKLEDSAMYFCASSEQGGGNQPQHFGDGTRLSIL.

This rearrangement joins TRBV5-4 to TRBJ1-1, with D unresolved. V was cut by 4 bases and J by 4 bases, with 14 bases left in between. This CDR3 has 14 amino acids. The germline V gene encodes CDR1 SGHNT and CDR2 YYREEE (reference sequence). CDR3 nucleotides: TGTGCCAGCAGCCCCGGTCCGGTCGGCACTGAAGCTTTCTTT. Its protein product is CASSPGPVGTEAFF.

The table lists this clone with a count of one. This chain connects TRBV15 to TRBJ2-1; 7 bases are a match to TRBD2. In germline, CDR1 is LNHNV, CDR2 YYDKDF (reference sequence). Germline trimming cut 6 bases from V and 0 bases from J; bases unmatched to any gene: 8. The CDR3 is made up of 16 amino acids. The CDR3 DNA follows: TGTGCCACCAGGATTGGCTGGGGGGGCTCCTACAATGAGCAGTTCTTC. This sequence encodes CATRIGWGGSYNEQFF.

This clone occurred once. The chain couples TRBV15 to TRBJ2-5, with no clear D. The CDR3 has 12 residues. V dropped 2 bases and J dropped 7 bases, with 8 bases sitting between them. Germline loops: CDR1 LNHNV, CDR2 YYDKDF (reference sequence). The DNA for the CDR3 is TGTGCCACCAGCAGACCGCTAGGGACCCAGTACTTC. Amino acid sequence: CATSRPLGTQYF.

The rearrangement uses TRBV7-9 and TRBJ1-6; TRBD1 is a possible D gene (5 bases). Trimming pared 6 bases from V and 7 bases from J, leaving 7 bases between. CDR1 is SEHNR and CDR2 is FQNEAQ in the germline V gene (reference sequence). This CDR3 is 12 amino acids long. CDR3 nucleotides: TGTGCCAGCAGGGGGGGAAATTCACCCCTCCACTTT. It codes for CASRGGNSPLHF.

The gene calls are TRBV5-5 and TRBJ1-4, with 9 bases aligning to TRBD1. CDR1 is SGHKS, CDR2 YYEKEE, per germline (reference sequence). V shed 1 base, J shed 4 bases, and the junction held 8 bases outside the gene matches. The CDR3 totals 17 residues. The chain's CDR3 is CASSLRDRERDNEKLFF. CDR3 sequence (DNA): TGTGCCAGCAGCTTGAGGGACAGGGAACGAGATAATGAAAAACTGTTTTTT.

This clone has more than one count but fewer than ten. Other DNA sequences of this sample code for an identical CDR3. The V and J genes are TRBV14 and TRBJ1-3; no clear D. Germline V gene sequence: CDR1 SGHDN, CDR2 FVKESK. The CDR3 length is 14 residues. V was shortened by 0 bases and J by 0 bases, with 3 bases between the two germline ends. Written as DNA, the CDR3 is TGTGCCAGCAGCCAAGACAGCTCTGGAAACACCATATATTTT. The encoded protein is CASSQDSSGNTIYF.

V is TRBV20-1 and J is TRBJ1-1; 9 bases fit TRBD1. J lost 7 bases, V lost 3 bases, and 6 bases had no gene match. The CDR3 is 13 residues long. Germline loops: CDR1 DFQATT, CDR2 SNEGSKA (reference sequence). The CDR3 nucleotides are TGCAGTGCTAGTGCCCGGGACAGGGTTGAAGCTTTCTTT. It yields the protein CSASARDRVEAFF.

The V and J genes are TRBV7-9 and TRBJ2-5; D is uncertain. The CDR3 is 11 amino acids. V was cut by 3 bases and J by 5 bases, with 4 bases left in between. In germline, CDR1 is SEHNR, CDR2 FQNEAQ (reference sequence). The CDR3 loop reads CASSFRETQYF. CDR3 DNA: TGTGCCAGCAGCTTCCGTGAGACCCAGTACTTC. Complete variable domain (other parts from reference TRBV7-9 and TRBJ2-5): DTGVSQNPRHKITKRGQNVTFRCDPISEHNRLYWYRQTLGQGPEFLTYFQNEAQLEKSRLLSDRFSAERPKGSFSTLEIQRTEQGDSAMYLCASSFRETQYFGPGTRLLVL.

The rearrangement joins TRBV10-3 to TRBJ2-7, with 8 nucleotides matching TRBD1. This CDR3 has 13 residues. From germline, CDR1 is ENHRY and CDR2 SYGVKD. Trimming removed 7 bases from V and 9 bases from J; junction bases left unmatched: 11. CDR3 loop: CAIKGTGPGGQYF. As DNA, the CDR3 is TGTGCCATCAAAGGGACAGGTCCCGGGGGGCAGTACTTC.

This chain connects TRBV5-4 to TRBJ2-1; perhaps TRBD2 as D (7 bases). The V gene's germline CDR1 is SGHNT and CDR2 YYREEE (reference sequence). Trimming took 0 bases from V and 12 from J, leaving 19 bases between them. The CDR3 has 15 residues. The CDR3 coding sequence is TGTGCCAGCAGCTTGGGCGGGGGCGCTCGCAAGGGGCAGTTCTTC. It yields the protein CASSLGGGARKGQFF.

The chain uses TRBV21-1 and TRBJ1-3. TRBV21-1 is a recognized pseudogene. CDR3 length: 15 amino acids. The CDR3: CASSNGLYSGNTIYF. The CDR3 DNA sequence: TGTGCCAGCAGCAACGGACTCTACTCTGGAAACACCATATATTTT.

V gene TRBV6-1 combines with J gene TRBJ1-6, with 7 bases lining up with TRBD1. CDR3 length: 17 residues. CDR1 is MNHNS, CDR2 SASEGT, per germline. The trim removed 0 bases at V and 5 bases at J, leaving 7 bases unmatched. This CDR3 reads CASSEAAGGINNSPLHF. Here the CDR3 DNA reads TGTGCCAGCAGTGAAGCAGCAGGGGGTATTAATAATTCACCCCTCCACTTT.

The rearrangement links TRBV5-7 to TRBJ1-5; TRBD1 aligns across 8 bases. TRBV5-7 carries the ORF label, with uncertain function. The CDR3 has 19 amino acids. With V trimmed by 2 bases and J by 7 bases, 20 bases remained unmatched. The CDR3 region is CASSFGVGAGGATRQPQHF. CDR3 DNA: TGTGCCAGCAGCTTCGGTGTGGGGGCAGGGGGCGCGACAAGACAGCCCCAGCATTTT.

The chain couples TRBV7-6 to TRBJ2-3, with TRBD2 matching 14 bases. CDR3 length: 19 amino acids. Germline CDR1 and CDR2: SGHVS and FNYEAQ. The junction had 15 bases not matched to a gene; V was cut back by 10 bases and J by 0 bases. In DNA, the CDR3 is TGTGCCATCTCCTCCCGGACTAGCGGGGGGTACAGAAGCACAGATACGCAGTATTTT. It codes for CAISSRTSGGYRSTDTQYF.